A selection of T cell receptor beta chains follows, all from one sample in a study of T-cell memory formation after mild COVID-19. TCRdb re-derived calls from the 5' RACE reads in MiXCR, one entry per CDR3 protein. The repertoire has under 250,000 distinct CDR3 sequences, less than 20% of them found once; the top ten carry approximately 2.1%. The sample comprised PBMCs or a T cell subset sorted from them (not recorded which). The receptor source for this set is an adult woman who had mild COVID-19 (a few samples of this study predate the infection). Cell type and time point are not known. Both conserved end residues are part of each CDR3. The D gene is left open where the match is weak. Some rows have no size entry. The others give once, few or many, or a class for an expanded clone.

clone size: NA
J gene: TRBJ2-3
D gene: NA
V gene: TRBV15
CDR3 DNA: TGTGCCACCAGCAGATCGACTAGGGATACGCAGTATTTT
CDR3 protein: CATSRSTRDTQYF

clone size: once
J gene: TRBJ2-3
D gene: NA
V gene: TRBV3-1
CDR3 DNA: TGTGCCAGCAGCCTCTCTTCGGGAGCTAGGGATACGCAGTATTTT
CDR3 protein: CASSLSSGARDTQYF

clone size: few
J gene: TRBJ2-1
D gene: TRBD1
V gene: TRBV5-5
CDR3 DNA: TGTGCCAGCAGCTTTGACAGGGGTAATGAGCAGTTCTTC
CDR3 protein: CASSFDRGNEQFF

clone size: few
J gene: TRBJ2-3
D gene: TRBD2
V gene: TRBV4-1
CDR3 DNA: TGCGCCAGCAGCCAAGATGTACCTAGCGGGGGGGGCGAGAGGCAGTATTTT
CDR3 protein: CASSQDVPSGGGERQYF

clone size: few
J gene: TRBJ1-1
D gene: NA
V gene: TRBV7-9
CDR3 DNA: TGTGCCAGCAGCATCCCGGTGAACACTGAAGCTTTCTTT
CDR3 protein: CASSIPVNTEAFF

clone size: NA
J gene: TRBJ2-5
D gene: NA
V gene: TRBV7-6
CDR3 DNA: TGTGCCAGCAGCTTAGGGACTGCCAGAGAGACCCAGTACTTC
CDR3 protein: CASSLGTARETQYF

clone size: NA
J gene: TRBJ1-2
D gene: NA
V gene: TRBV3-1
CDR3 DNA: TGTGCCAGCAGCCAAGCTGGAGGAGGCTACACCTTC
CDR3 protein: CASSQAGGGYTF

clone size: NA
J gene: TRBJ2-7
D gene: TRBD2
V gene: TRBV5-1
CDR3 DNA: TGCGCCAGCAGCCTCGCAGCGGGAGACTACGAGCAGTACTTC
CDR3 protein: CASSLAAGDYEQYF

clone size: NA
J gene: TRBJ1-1
D gene: NA
V gene: TRBV6-5
CDR3 DNA: TGTGCCAGTAAGAGCGGGACTCCTAGAGAAGCTTTCTTT
CDR3 protein: CASKSGTPREAFF

clone size: few
J gene: TRBJ2-1
D gene: TRBD2
V gene: TRBV5-4
CDR3 DNA: TGTGCCAGCAAATCGACTAGCGGGAGGGAGAACAATGAGCAGTTCTTC
CDR3 protein: CASKSTSGRENNEQFF

clone size: few
J gene: TRBJ1-6
D gene: NA
V gene: TRBV6-5
CDR3 DNA: TGTGCCAGCAGGCCGAATATCTATAATTCACCCCTCCACTTT
CDR3 protein: CASRPNIYNSPLHF

clone size: few
J gene: TRBJ1-5
D gene: NA
V gene: TRBV6-1
CDR3 DNA: TGTGCCAGCCAAACTTCTACCATGGGTGGTGGGCCCCAGCATTTT
CDR3 protein: CASQTSTMGGGPQHF

clone size: many
J gene: TRBJ1-2
D gene: NA
V gene: TRBV4-1
CDR3 DNA: TGCGCCAGCAGCCAAGAGGGTCAGGGTCACTATGGCTACACCTTC
CDR3 protein: CASSQEGQGHYGYTF

clone size: NA
J gene: TRBJ2-7
D gene: TRBD2
V gene: TRBV2
CDR3 DNA: TGTGCCAGCAGTCGCACCGGGACTAGCGGGACCTACGAGCAGTACTTC
CDR3 protein: CASSRTGTSGTYEQYF

clone size: few
J gene: TRBJ2-2
D gene: TRBD1
V gene: TRBV3-1
CDR3 DNA: TGTGCCAGCAGCCAGGGGACAGGGGTAGGGGAGCTGTTTTTT
CDR3 protein: CASSQGTGVGELFF

clone size: NA
J gene: TRBJ2-7
D gene: NA
V gene: TRBV29-1
CDR3 DNA: TGCAGCGTTTTTGGGAGTTCTTACGAGCAGTACTTC
CDR3 protein: CSVFGSSYEQYF

clone size: few
J gene: TRBJ2-1
D gene: TRBD2
V gene: TRBV7-3
CDR3 DNA: TGTGCCAGCAGCTCGACTAGCGGGGGGGCCAATGAGCAGTTCTTC
CDR3 protein: CASSSTSGGANEQFF

clone size: NA
J gene: TRBJ2-1
D gene: NA
V gene: TRBV19
CDR3 DNA: TGTGCCAGTAAGGGTTTTGTTTACAATGAGCAGTTCTTC
CDR3 protein: CASKGFVYNEQFF

clone size: NA
J gene: TRBJ2-7
D gene: NA
V gene: TRBV7-9
CDR3 DNA: TGTGCCAGCAGCAGGGACTCCCACTACGAGCAGTACTTC
CDR3 protein: CASSRDSHYEQYF

clone size: few
J gene: TRBJ1-5
D gene: NA
V gene: TRBV10-2
CDR3 DNA: TGCGCCAGCAGTGAACAGGGTAGTTCTGGCAATCAGCCCCAGCATTTT
CDR3 protein: CASSEQGSSGNQPQHF

clone size: NA
J gene: TRBJ2-7
D gene: TRBD2
V gene: TRBV5-4
CDR3 DNA: TGTGCCAGCAGCCCAGTAGCGGGAATCTACGAGCAGTACTTC
CDR3 protein: CASSPVAGIYEQYF

clone size: few
J gene: TRBJ2-3
D gene: TRBD2
V gene: TRBV29-1
CDR3 DNA: TGCAGCGTACTAGCGGGAGTGGCAGATACGCAGTATTTT
CDR3 protein: CSVLAGVADTQYF

clone size: few
J gene: TRBJ2-4
D gene: NA
V gene: TRBV15
CDR3 DNA: TGTGCCACCGGCCGGGAAGCCAAAAACATTCAGTACTTC
CDR3 protein: CATGREAKNIQYF

clone size: NA
J gene: TRBJ1-2
D gene: NA
V gene: TRBV25-1
CDR3 DNA: TGTGCCAGCAGTGATGGGATCGGGCGGAGAGCTAACTATGGCTACACCTTC
CDR3 protein: CASSDGIGRRANYGYTF

clone size: NA
J gene: TRBJ2-5
D gene: NA
V gene: TRBV11-3
CDR3 DNA: TGTGCCAGCAGACCCTCCGGAGGGGACCAGGAGACCCAGTACTTC
CDR3 protein: CASRPSGGDQETQYF

clone size: many
J gene: TRBJ2-2
D gene: TRBD1
V gene: TRBV12-3/TRBV12-4
CDR3 DNA: TGTGCCAGCAGTTTTCAGGGGGACACCGGGGAGCTGTTTTTT
CDR3 protein: CASSFQGDTGELFF

clone size: few
J gene: TRBJ2-3
D gene: NA
V gene: TRBV12-3/TRBV12-4
CDR3 DNA: TGTGCCAGCAGCCACACCCCTAGCCGGGCGGGAGATACGCAGTATTTT
CDR3 protein: CASSHTPSRAGDTQYF

clone size: NA
J gene: TRBJ2-1
D gene: TRBD2
V gene: TRBV6-2/TRBV6-3
CDR3 DNA: TGTGCCAGCAGTTACTCGGGAGCGGGAGGGGGGCATGAGCAGTTCTTC
CDR3 protein: CASSYSGAGGGHEQFF

clone size: NA
J gene: TRBJ1-1
D gene: NA
V gene: TRBV5-6
CDR3 DNA: TGTGCCAGCAGCCGCAGGTTCCTGAACACTGAAGCTTTCTTT
CDR3 protein: CASSRRFLNTEAFF

clone size: NA
J gene: TRBJ2-1
D gene: TRBD1
V gene: TRBV18
CDR3 DNA: TGTGCCAGCTCACCTAGACAGGGGGGTGAGCAGTTCTTC
CDR3 protein: CASSPRQGGEQFF

clone size: few
J gene: TRBJ2-3
D gene: TRBD1
V gene: TRBV6-5
CDR3 DNA: TGTGCCAGCAGTTACTCGACCCCGGGACAGGGGGTAACAGATACGCAGTATTTT
CDR3 protein: CASSYSTPGQGVTDTQYF

clone size: once
J gene: TRBJ1-5
D gene: TRBD1
V gene: TRBV6-5
CDR3 DNA: TGTGCCAGCAGCAGGGACAGGGCGGGCCAGCCCCAGCATTTT
CDR3 protein: CASSRDRAGQPQHF

clone size: NA
J gene: TRBJ2-4
D gene: TRBD2
V gene: TRBV3-1
CDR3 DNA: TGTGCCAGCAGCCAAGTCACTAGCGGGGGAAACATTCAGTACTTC
CDR3 protein: CASSQVTSGGNIQYF

clone size: few
J gene: TRBJ2-5
D gene: TRBD2
V gene: TRBV9
CDR3 DNA: TGTGCCAGCAGCGCCAGGCTAGCGGGGGAGCAAGAGACCCAGTACTTC
CDR3 protein: CASSARLAGEQETQYF

clone size: few
J gene: TRBJ1-2
D gene: TRBD1
V gene: TRBV5-1
CDR3 DNA: TGCGCCAGCAGCCAAAATACAGGGGTTGACGGCTACACCTTC
CDR3 protein: CASSQNTGVDGYTF

clone size: once
J gene: TRBJ2-1
D gene: NA
V gene: TRBV7-7
CDR3 DNA: TGTGCTAGCAGCTTAGGGGGCGGGAGTCTCGATGAGCAGTTCTTC
CDR3 protein: CASSLGGGSLDEQFF

clone size: few
J gene: TRBJ2-3
D gene: TRBD2
V gene: TRBV4-2
CDR3 DNA: TGTGCCAGCAGCCAAGAATCGAGCGGGGGGCCCGCTACGCAGTATTTT
CDR3 protein: CASSQESSGGPATQYF

clone size: many
J gene: TRBJ1-1
D gene: NA
V gene: TRBV6-5
CDR3 DNA: TGTGCCAGCGGAAAGAGGGGGAAGAGGGACACTGAAGCTTTCTTT
CDR3 protein: CASGKRGKRDTEAFF

clone size: few
J gene: TRBJ1-1
D gene: TRBD1
V gene: TRBV5-1
CDR3 DNA: TGCGCCAGCAGCACCAGGACAGGGGGGGGCACTGAAGCTTTCTTT
CDR3 protein: CASSTRTGGGTEAFF

clone size: NA
J gene: TRBJ2-1
D gene: TRBD2
V gene: TRBV6-2/TRBV6-3
CDR3 DNA: TGTGCCAGCAGTTACAGGACTAGCGGGATCCGCAATGAGCAGTTCTTC
CDR3 protein: CASSYRTSGIRNEQFF

clone size: many
J gene: TRBJ2-5
D gene: TRBD2
V gene: TRBV5-1
CDR3 DNA: TGCGCCAGCAGCAGGACTAGCGGGGGCCAGGGGACGGCCCAGTACTTC
CDR3 protein: CASSRTSGGQGTAQYF